These 27 T cell receptor beta chains came from one sample sequenced in a study of T cell repertoires in cytomegalovirus infection. TCRdb reprocessed the reads via MiXCR and lists one record per CDR3 protein. The sample comprises 400,000 to 550,000 distinct CDR3 sequences, roughly 10% of which are singletons, and more than 8.5% rests with the top ten. The sample consisted of PBMCs. The source of these receptors is a human donor in good health (CMV status not recorded). Some clones in this sample may be carry-over from other donors' samples.

This clonotype was seen ten or more times. The rearrangement uses TRBV7-9 and TRBJ2-7; D not resolved. CDR1 is SEHNR and CDR2 is FQNEAQ in the germline V gene (reference sequence). V was clipped by 4 bases and J by 5 bases, with 6 bases between them. The CDR3 contains 11 residues. CDR3 bases: TGTGCCAGCAGCTCCTTGAACGAGCAGTACTTC. This sequence encodes CASSSLNEQYF.

The chain is built from TRBV6-5 and TRBJ2-3; 11 nucleotides line up with TRBD2. Germline values: CDR1 MNHEY, CDR2 SVGAGI. The CDR3 covers 15 residues. The V and J ends lost 0 bases and 5 bases, in that order; junction bases with no gene match: 1. CDR3: CASSYSGLAGDTQYF. The CDR3, as DNA: TGTGCCAGCAGTTACTCAGGACTAGCGGGAGATACGCAGTATTTT.

This clonotype was counted many times. The chain recombines TRBV11-2 with TRBJ2-1, with D unclear. CDR3 length equals 13 residues. Deletions cut 4 bases from V and 10 bases from J, with 14 bases between. Germline V gives CDR1 SGHAT, CDR2 FQNNGV. The CDR3: CASSSLAKGEQFF. The CDR3 nucleotides read TGTGCCAGCAGCTCCTTAGCAAAAGGAGAGCAGTTCTTC.

The CDR3 is CSARLGAGRNSPLHF. The CDR3 DNA follows: TGCAGTGCTAGATTGGGTGCGGGACGGAACTCACCCCTCCACTTT. This chain uses TRBV20-1 with TRBJ1-6; the D gene is possibly TRBD1 (5 bases). This CDR3 contains 15 residues. CDR1 DFQATT and CDR2 SNEGSKA come from the germline V gene (reference sequence). Trimming removed 2 bases at V and 10 bases at J, with 18 bases between.

This clonotype was found a few times. V is TRBV14 and J is TRBJ1-2; maybe TRBD1 (5 bases). This CDR3 region has 13 residues. Trimming left V 0 bases short and J 7 bases short, with 9 bases between. Germline V lookup: CDR1 SGHDN, CDR2 FVKESK. For the CDR3, the DNA is TGTGCCAGCAGCCAAGATTTCGGGGCTGGCTACACCTTC. This codes for CASSQDFGAGYTF.

This chain links TRBV7-9 with TRBJ2-2; 7 nucleotides agree with TRBD1. The CDR3 length is 14 residues. From germline, CDR1 is SEHNR and CDR2 FQNEAQ (reference sequence). Trimming cost V 4 bases and J 8 bases; bases outside gene matches: 7. CDR3 region: CASSSSGTVGELFF. The CDR3, as DNA: TGTGCCAGCAGCTCGAGTGGGACAGTAGGGGAGCTGTTTTTT.

This clonotype was seen ten or more times. The chain combines TRBV7-8 with TRBJ2-5; 7 bases line up with TRBD1. Germline CDR1 is SGHVS and CDR2 is FQNEAQ. The CDR3 extends over 17 amino acids. V dropped 3 bases and J dropped 1; count of bases not matched to a gene: 11. CDR3 nucleotides: TGTGCCAGCAGCTTTGGTACGGTGACAGGGCCCCAAGAGACCCAGTACTTC. Translating gives CASSFGTVTGPQETQYF. The full variable domain, rest sourced from reference TRBV7-8 and TRBJ2-5, is GAGVSQSPRYKVAKRGQDVALRCDPISGHVSLFWYQQALGQGPEFLTYFQNEAQLDKSGLPSDRFFAERPEGSVSTLKIQRTQQEDSAVYLCASSFGTVTGPQETQYFGPGTRLLVL.

In its sample, this clonotype was seen a few times. Here the CDR3 reads CASSAPGTGYAARETQYF. The DNA for the CDR3 is TGTGCCAGTAGCGCCCCCGGGACAGGGTATGCGGCGAGGGAGACCCAGTACTTC. This sequence joins TRBV19 and TRBJ2-5; 9 bases fit TRBD1. The V gene end was trimmed by 6 bases and the J gene end by 5 bases; junction bases not matched to a gene: 19. This CDR3 is 18 amino acids long. Germline assignment: CDR1 LNHDA and CDR2 SQIVND (reference sequence).

Many counts were recorded for this clonotype. This sequence joins TRBV25-1 and TRBJ1-3; D unclear. V lost 4 bases, J lost 0 bases, and 16 bases lay in between. The CDR3 extends over 17 amino acids. Looked up from germline, CDR1 is MGHDK and CDR2 is SYGVNS. The CDR3 DNA is TGTGCCAGCAGTGGGAGTTCCGGGCCCAGCTCTGGAAACACCATATATTTT. Translated: CASSGSSGPSSGNTIYF.

This chain links TRBV7-3 with TRBJ1-3, with D unresolved. V lost 4 bases and J 0 bases, leaving 10 bases between the germline ends. CDR1 and CDR2 (germline): SGHTA, FQGTGA. This CDR3 is built from 15 residues. CDR3 sequence (DNA): TGTGCCAGCAGCTACGGACGGAGCTCTGGAAACACCATATATTTT. As protein: CASSYGRSSGNTIYF.

This clonotype was observed at least ten times. The rearrangement joins TRBV27 to TRBJ2-7; 12 positions agree with TRBD1. CDR3 length: 17 amino acids. With 0 bases clipped from V and 4 bases from J, the junction kept 7 bases outside the gene matches. Germline CDR1 and CDR2: MNHEY and SMNVEV (reference sequence). The CDR3 is CASSLSGGGQGAYEQYF. The CDR3 nucleotides are TGTGCCAGCAGTTTATCGGGTGGGGGACAGGGGGCTTACGAGCAGTACTTC.

This clonotype was picked up many times. V is TRBV6-2 or TRBV6-3 and J is TRBJ2-6; D might be TRBD2 (6 bases). The CDR3 length is 19 residues. Trimming left V 4 bases short and J 0 bases short, with 19 bases between. The germline CDR1 and CDR2 sequences are MNHEY and SVGEGT. In DNA form, the CDR3 reads TGTGCCAGCAGTTTTGGTTCGCGGGGTTCCTTCTCTGGGGCCAACGTCCTGACTTTC. Translated, it gives CASSFGSRGSFSGANVLTF.

This clonotype was seen a few times. The V call is TRBV18, the J call TRBJ2-7, with D possibly being TRBD2 (5 bases). CDR1 KGHSH and CDR2 LQKENI come from the germline V gene. The CDR3 has 17 residues. V gave up 3 bases and J gave up 1 base, with 19 bases separating them. This chain's CDR3 is CASSPSTEGLLSYEQYF. In DNA, the CDR3 is TGTGCCAGCTCACCTTCTACTGAGGGCTTGCTTTCCTACGAGCAGTACTTC.

There are many counts of this clonotype. V is TRBV27 and J is TRBJ2-1; D not resolved. Trimming pared 8 bases from V and 4 bases from J, leaving 12 bases between. This CDR3 contains 13 residues. The germline gives CDR1 MNHEY, CDR2 SMNVEV (reference sequence). In DNA, the CDR3 is TGTGCCAGCTCTTCGGTGGCATACAATGAGCAGTTCTTC. Encoded protein: CASSSVAYNEQFF.

The gene calls are TRBV5-1 and TRBJ2-1, with TRBD1 matching 8 bases. The CDR3 totals 16 residues. The trim removed 0 bases at V and 6 bases at J, leaving 8 bases unmatched. Germline CDR1 SGHRS, CDR2 YFSETQ. The CDR3 DNA is TGCGCCAGCAGCTTGGGGGCGGACAGGGCCGGCAATGAGCAGTTCTTC. Translation: CASSLGADRAGNEQFF.

This rearrangement joins TRBV7-9 to TRBJ2-3; 14 nucleotides agree with TRBD2. J was trimmed by 4 bases and V by 6 bases; bases with no gene match: 0. The CDR3 has 14 residues. The germline V gene has CDR1 SEHNR and CDR2 FQNEAQ (reference sequence). DNA of the CDR3: TGTGCCAGCAGGGGACTAGCGGGAGCAGATACGCAGTATTTT. Translated, it gives CASRGLAGADTQYF.

This clonotype was picked up many times. This chain links TRBV7-8 with TRBJ2-7; 11 positions match TRBD2. V lost 6 bases and J lost 3; bases outside the gene matches: 7. CDR3 size: 15 residues. Per germline, CDR1 SGHVS and CDR2 FQNEAQ. CDR3 protein: CASSSGLAARYEQYF. CDR3 DNA sequence: TGTGCCAGCAGTTCGGGACTAGCGGCCCGCTACGAGCAGTACTTC.

Only a few counts were recorded for this clonotype. V and J are TRBV18 and TRBJ2-7, with TRBD2 identical over 9 bases. J lost 4 bases, V lost 6 bases, and 10 bases had no gene match. Germline assignment: CDR1 KGHSH and CDR2 LQKENI. CDR3 length: 15 residues. The DNA for the CDR3 is TGTGCCAGCTCCAGCGGGGGGCTCGCTAAATACGAGCAGTACTTC. This translates into CASSSGGLAKYEQYF.

This clonotype was seen ten or more times. J is TRBJ2-1 and V is TRBV18, with D perhaps matching TRBD2 (6 bases). Germline V lookup: CDR1 KGHSH, CDR2 LQKENI. The ends were cut back, 2 bases at V and 3 bases at J, with 11 bases in the middle. This CDR3 has 15 residues. CDR3 sequence: CASSPFRESYNEQFF. CDR3 nucleotides: TGTGCCAGCTCACCATTCCGGGAGAGCTACAATGAGCAGTTCTTC.

Many counts were recorded for this clonotype. The chain links TRBV20-1 to TRBJ1-1; tentatively, D is TRBD1 (6 bases). The ends were cut back, 3 bases at V and 4 bases at J, with 15 bases in the middle. Germline V gives CDR1 DFQATT, CDR2 SNEGSKA (reference sequence). CDR3 length: 14 residues. CDR3 bases: TGCAGTGCTAGCCCCGGGGGAGGGGGCACTGAAGCTTTCTTT. This sequence encodes CSASPGGGGTEAFF.

This clonotype was recorded many times. The chain couples TRBV28 to TRBJ1-1, with TRBD1 matching over 11 bases. The CDR3 consists of 12 residues. Germline CDR1 reads MDHEN; CDR2 reads SYDVKM. V lost 4 bases, J lost 11 bases, and 3 bases stayed unmatched. CDR3 sequence reads: CASSSRDRGAFF. In nucleotides, the CDR3 is TGTGCCAGCAGTTCACGGGACAGGGGGGCTTTCTTT.

This clonotype came up many times. This CDR3 is CASSVRGLTSNTEAFF. The CDR3 DNA reads TGTGCCAGCAGCGTCCGCGGCCTGACCTCGAACACTGAAGCTTTCTTT. The gene calls are TRBV7-2 and TRBJ1-1; D remains ambiguous. The CDR3 covers 16 residues. Germline CDR1 reads SGHTA; CDR2 reads FQGNSA. V was clipped by 5 bases and J by 1 base, with 17 bases between them.

This clonotype appeared a few times. This chain connects TRBV10-3 to TRBJ2-3; no clear D gene. The germline gives CDR1 ENHRY, CDR2 SYGVKD. Trimming shortened V by 11 bases and J by 5 bases, and 17 bases separated the two germline ends. The CDR3 sequence is 13 residues long. The CDR3 DNA sequence: TGTGCCTTCAACGACCCGAAGGAAGATACGCAGTATTTT. It specifies CAFNDPKEDTQYF.

This clonotype occurred many times. The V and J genes are TRBV7-3 and TRBJ2-3; 7 bases agree with TRBD2. The ends lost 5 bases at V and 2 bases at J; junction bases unmatched: 4. This CDR3 has 14 residues. The germline gives CDR1 SGHTA, CDR2 FQGTGA. The CDR3 coding sequence is TGTGCCAGCAGCGGCGGGGGTCTCACAGATACGCAGTATTTT. It translates to CASSGGGLTDTQYF. The full variable domain, its missing parts supplied by reference TRBV7-3 and TRBJ2-3, is GAGVSQTPSNKVTEKGKYVELRCDPISGHTALYWYRQSLGQGPEFLIYFQGTGAADDSGLPNDRFFAVRPEGSVSTLKIQRTERGDSAVYLCASSGGGLTDTQYFGPGTRLTVL.

This clonotype showed up many times. The CDR3, as DNA: TGTGCCAGCAGTTTACTTACCCCCGGGGAGCTGTTTTTT. Protein sequence: CASSLLTPGELFF. The chain links TRBV28 to TRBJ2-2, with D uncertain. CDR3 length: 13 residues. V lost 2 bases and J 6 bases, leaving 7 bases between the germline ends. Germline-derived CDR1 and CDR2 are MDHEN and SYDVKM.

The V and J genes are TRBV7-4 and TRBJ1-1, with 7 bases that match TRBD1. Germline V lookup: CDR1 SGHVT, CDR2 SQSDAQ. Unmatched junction bases numbered 13, after V lost 1 base and J lost 8 bases. The CDR3 spans 16 residues. CDR3 DNA: TGTGCCAGCAGCTTAGTCGCAGGGGGTCGGTGGAGCGAAGCTTTCTTT. Its translation is CASSLVAGGRWSEAFF.

Ten or more counts support this clonotype. This chain joins TRBV19 and TRBJ2-3, with 8 bases fitting TRBD2. The CDR3 consists of 14 residues. After removal of 7 bases from V and 3 bases from J, the junction contained 6 bases not matched to a gene. Germline values: CDR1 LNHDA, CDR2 SQIVND (reference sequence). CDR3 amino acids: CASKIAGTTDTQYF. Here the CDR3 DNA reads TGTGCCAGTAAGATAGCGGGAACGACAGATACGCAGTATTTT.